This TCR beta chain was profiled in a study of cytomegalovirus exposure and HLA in healthy donors. About the study: Earlier findings included approximately 120 million unique TCR beta sequences obtained from about 170 million T cells. Study-wide results and caveats: Relative to equally common others, HLA-associated TCR beta chains showed greater clonal expansion in a later analysis. A link between a missense DCLRE1C variant and TCR beta V- and J-gene trimming emerged from a later analysis. A previous analysis found most TCR beta V segments productive roughly 87% or roughly 30% of the time.

A remark on this clone: What it binds is not known.

The PCR made use of 60 Vbeta and 13 Jbeta primers. Measured with immunoSEQ multiplex PCR; TCRdb has only the in-frame clones, and not every one. The sample has approximately 170,000 clones; 68% are singletons. The germline V gene has CDR1 LGHNA and CDR2 YSLEER. Trimming at V came to 4 bases and at J to 4 bases, leaving 3 bases not matched to a gene. The CDR3 loop spans 15 amino acids. The J gene is TRBJ2-2, the V gene TRBV4-3; 10 bases fit TRBD2. The sample comprised PBMCs. This sequence originates from a woman aged 35 to 49 in good health and CMV-seropositive. CDR3 region: CASSLSGRATGELFF. CDR3 nucleotide sequence: TGCGCCAGCAGCCTCAGCGGGAGGGCCACCGGGGAGCTGTTTTTT.